Listed below are T cell receptor beta chains from one sample, sequenced in a study of T cell repertoires in cytomegalovirus infection. TCRdb ran MiXCR on the reads and lists one entry per CDR3 protein. The sample lists about 300,000 distinct CDR3 sequences; roughly 9.3% were seen once. The specimen was PBMCs. The source is a human donor in good health (CMV status not recorded). Some clones in this sample may be carry-over from other donors' samples. The CDR3 runs from the conserved cysteine through the conserved F or W.

J gene: TRBJ2-4
V gene: TRBV7-9
CDR3 protein: CASSLPRVRGVAKNIQYF

J gene: TRBJ2-7
V gene: TRBV25-1
CDR3 protein: CASSDLGTDSYEQYF

J gene: TRBJ2-1
V gene: TRBV20-1
CDR3 protein: CSARPGHNEQFF

J gene: TRBJ2-3
V gene: TRBV7-2
CDR3 protein: CASSKRAGGGTDTQYF

J gene: TRBJ2-5
V gene: TRBV20-1
CDR3 protein: CSTTPGYETQYF

J gene: TRBJ2-1
V gene: TRBV7-6
CDR3 protein: CASSLVAAGAYNEQFF

J gene: TRBJ2-3
V gene: TRBV20-1
CDR3 protein: CSADRGGADTQYF

J gene: TRBJ2-2
V gene: TRBV7-3
CDR3 protein: CASSLTYGAGELFF

J gene: TRBJ1-4
V gene: TRBV10-3
CDR3 protein: CAISRESNEKLFF

J gene: TRBJ2-5
V gene: TRBV5-6
CDR3 protein: CASSLESYQETQYF

J gene: TRBJ2-3
V gene: TRBV2
CDR3 protein: CASRRAGGPTDTQYF

J gene: TRBJ1-1
V gene: TRBV9
CDR3 protein: CASSVDRNTEAFF

J gene: TRBJ2-1
V gene: TRBV27
CDR3 protein: CASKLSGGPEEFF

J gene: TRBJ1-1
V gene: TRBV5-1
CDR3 protein: CASKGTGLPEAFF

J gene: TRBJ2-6
V gene: TRBV5-1
CDR3 protein: CASSLAPGPSGANVLTF

J gene: TRBJ2-1
V gene: TRBV7-2
CDR3 protein: CASSFVSRSSYNEQFF

J gene: TRBJ2-2
V gene: TRBV11-2
CDR3 protein: CASSFPMLGGELFF

J gene: TRBJ1-1
V gene: TRBV12-3/TRBV12-4
CDR3 protein: CASSLIQGGPEAFF

J gene: TRBJ2-7
V gene: TRBV7-3
CDR3 protein: CASSFRGASEQYF

J gene: TRBJ1-4
V gene: TRBV20-1
CDR3 protein: CSPLTDIPIGAEKLFF

J gene: TRBJ1-1
V gene: TRBV28
CDR3 protein: CASSLPQGDFEAFF

J gene: TRBJ2-1
V gene: TRBV6-2/TRBV6-3
CDR3 protein: CASTRSNNEQFF

J gene: TRBJ1-1
V gene: TRBV29-1
CDR3 protein: CSVEKGASIYTEAFF

J gene: TRBJ2-3
V gene: TRBV15
CDR3 protein: CATSPGRDTFTDTQYF

J gene: TRBJ2-7
V gene: TRBV6-6
CDR3 protein: CASNPTATNPPTYEQYF

J gene: TRBJ2-7
V gene: TRBV20-1
CDR3 protein: CSAREPGASYEQYF

J gene: TRBJ2-1
V gene: TRBV7-9
CDR3 protein: CASSSGVRSYNEQFF

J gene: TRBJ2-1
V gene: TRBV29-1
CDR3 protein: CSVESGSLHLNEQFF

J gene: TRBJ1-1
V gene: TRBV7-8
CDR3 protein: CASSLAWGKGVKDYTEAFF

J gene: TRBJ1-2
V gene: TRBV28
CDR3 protein: CASSFDISYGYTF

J gene: TRBJ2-6
V gene: TRBV12-3/TRBV12-4
CDR3 protein: CASSLVLGSTTLTGANVLTF

J gene: TRBJ1-5
V gene: TRBV19
CDR3 protein: CASKGDGNQPQHF

J gene: TRBJ1-1
V gene: TRBV3-1
CDR3 protein: CASSQVSGNTEAFF

J gene: TRBJ2-1
V gene: TRBV12-3/TRBV12-4
CDR3 protein: CASSLSRDRGYNEQFF

J gene: TRBJ2-6
V gene: TRBV5-6
CDR3 protein: CASSLWDSAFSGANVLTF

J gene: TRBJ1-1
V gene: TRBV6-2/TRBV6-3
CDR3 protein: CASSYVWNTEAFF

J gene: TRBJ2-1
V gene: TRBV6-1
CDR3 protein: CANRGTAYNEQFF

J gene: TRBJ2-5
V gene: TRBV29-1
CDR3 protein: CSVLHTGAGETQYF

J gene: TRBJ2-7
V gene: TRBV4-1
CDR3 protein: CASSQSGTGFYEQYF

J gene: TRBJ2-1
V gene: TRBV28
CDR3 protein: CASSPTPRDPLSYNEQFF

J gene: TRBJ2-1
V gene: TRBV19
CDR3 protein: CASSLRTVAGDEQFF

J gene: TRBJ2-1
V gene: TRBV3-1
CDR3 protein: CASILLMTGNHNEQFF

J gene: TRBJ2-7
V gene: TRBV7-2
CDR3 protein: CASSSRKGGEQYF

J gene: TRBJ2-1
V gene: TRBV5-1
CDR3 protein: CASSLDGTPNNEQFF

J gene: TRBJ2-4
V gene: TRBV6-2/TRBV6-3
CDR3 protein: CASSYSSQKNIQYF

J gene: TRBJ1-5
V gene: TRBV20-1
CDR3 protein: CSANRDGGYSNQPQHF

J gene: TRBJ2-2
V gene: TRBV5-1
CDR3 protein: CASSFIRDSSNTGELFF